What follows is one T cell receptor beta chain and its context. Its antigen is as yet unknown. The length of the CDR3 is 15 residues. Trimming removed 6 bases from V and 5 bases from J, with 16 bases in between. Germline V CDR1 and CDR2: KGHSH, LQKENI. TCRdb ran MiXCR on the reads and lists one entry per CDR3 protein. Here the sample spans approximately 750,000 distinct CDR3 sequences, roughly 36% being singletons. This sample is drawn from a study of T cell repertoires in cytomegalovirus infection. Whole-study results and caveats: Identification of carriers of CMV plus the relevant HLA was performed using cumulative public TCR beta family frequency.

This TCR derives from a human donor in good health (CMV status not recorded). Some clones in this sample may be carry-over from other donors' samples. The rearrangement joins TRBV18 to TRBJ2-2, with D perhaps TRBD2 (5 bases). The sequenced material came from PBMCs. This CDR3 is CASSPPGLPTGELFF. The CDR3, as DNA: TGTGCCAGCTCCCCTCCAGGACTGCCTACCGGGGAGCTGTTTTTT.